This TCR beta chain was sequenced for a study of regulatory T cells in long-lasting Graves disease. Study-level background: Treatment with antithyroid drugs for over 5 years, together with positive TSH receptor antibodies, meant persistent Graves' disease. General study points: Authors noted too few samples as a limitation. Thyroid tissue was not sampled; only peripheral blood was.

There are many counts of this clonotype. The antigen is not known. The CDR3 has 14 residues. Per germline, CDR1 MNHNS and CDR2 SASEGT. V lost 4 bases and J lost 3; bases outside the gene matches: 5. Time point of the sample: persistent/refractory GD, antithyroid drugs over 5 years with positive TRAb. Extracted RNA from PBMCs served as the source of the TCR library. Investigators prepared the TCR beta libraries by applying iRepertoire HTBI primers and Arm-PCR of CDR3 regions. TCRdb analysed the multiplex PCR reads with MiXCR anew, one entry per CDR3 protein. The table includes approximately 690,000 distinct CDR3 sequences, about 32% detected once.

The receptor's source is a female donor with Graves disease. Sample: peripheral blood mononuclear cells (PBMCs), taken when the disease was refractory, from a patient treated with antithyroid drugs. The chain has TRBV6-1 and TRBJ1-1; 7 bases match TRBD1. CDR3 in amino acids: CASSARQGYTEAFF. CDR3 bases: TGTGCCAGCAGTGCTCGACAGGGATACACTGAAGCTTTCTTT.